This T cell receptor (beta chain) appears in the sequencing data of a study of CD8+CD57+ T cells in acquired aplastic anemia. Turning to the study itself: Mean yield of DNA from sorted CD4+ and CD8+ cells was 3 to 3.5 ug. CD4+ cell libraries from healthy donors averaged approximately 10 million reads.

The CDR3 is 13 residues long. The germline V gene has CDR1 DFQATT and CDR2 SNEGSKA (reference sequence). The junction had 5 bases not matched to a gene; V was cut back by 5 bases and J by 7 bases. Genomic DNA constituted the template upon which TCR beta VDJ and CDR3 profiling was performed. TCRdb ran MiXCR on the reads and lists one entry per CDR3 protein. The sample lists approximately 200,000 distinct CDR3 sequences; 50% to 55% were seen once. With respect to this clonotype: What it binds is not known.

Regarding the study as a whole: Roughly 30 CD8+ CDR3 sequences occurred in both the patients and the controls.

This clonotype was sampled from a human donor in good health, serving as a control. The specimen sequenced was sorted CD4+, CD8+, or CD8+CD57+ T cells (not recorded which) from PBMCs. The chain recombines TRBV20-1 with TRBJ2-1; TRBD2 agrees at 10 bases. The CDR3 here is CSAQRGGQNEQFF. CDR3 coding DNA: TGCAGTGCTCAGCGGGGGGGCCAGAATGAGCAGTTCTTC.